This is a list of T cell receptor beta chains from one sample in a study of T cells in Graves' hyperthyroidism and ophthalmopathy. TCRdb called the multiplex PCR reads again in MiXCR, with one record for every CDR3 protein. The table records about 720,000 distinct CDR3 sequences, around 20% of them present only once. Sequencing was carried out using blood. The receptors come from a woman aged 45-65 years with Graves' hyperthyroidism that later progressed to Graves' ophthalmopathy. The CDR3 runs from the conserved cysteine through the conserved F or W. D genes are given only for firm matches. Clone size, where shown, is once, few, many, or a class for clones that have expanded.

D gene,J gene,CDR3 length,clone size,V gene,CDR3 DNA,CDR3 protein
TRBD2,TRBJ2-2,18,.,TRBV13,TGTGCCAGCAGCCTGGGACTAGCGGGGGGTTCCGTCACCGGGGAGCTGTTTTTT,CASSLGLAGGSVTGELFF
TRBD2,TRBJ2-5,14,many,TRBV18,TGTGCCAGCTCACCTGGACTAGACCAAGAGACCCAGTACTTC,CASSPGLDQETQYF
.,TRBJ2-1,13,.,TRBV29-1,TGCAGCGTTGATACCGAGGGTGGCAATGAGCAGTTCTTC,CSVDTEGGNEQFF
TRBD1,TRBJ1-2,14,.,TRBV27,TGTGCCAGCAAAATGACAGGGGACCACCTTGTTGGCACCTTC,CASKMTGDHLVGTF
.,TRBJ2-1,13,many,TRBV29-1,TGCAGCGTTGAGAAGTCCGTGAGCAATGAGCAGTTCTTC,CSVEKSVSNEQFF
.,TRBJ1-5,13,few,TRBV27,TGTGCCAGCAGTATGGTCTTCTGGCAGCCCCAGCATTTT,CASSMVFWQPQHF
.,TRBJ2-3,12,few,TRBV7-8,TGTGCCAGCAGCTTAGCGGGGGGCCGGCAGTATTTT,CASSLAGGRQYF
.,TRBJ2-7,13,many,TRBV12-3/TRBV12-4,TGTGCCAGCAGTTCATCGACCCCCACAGAGCAGTACTTC,CASSSSTPTEQYF
TRBD1,TRBJ1-1,15,many,TRBV18,TGTGCCAGCTCACCACCTAACAGGGGAGGCACTGAAGCTTTCTTT,CASSPPNRGGTEAFF
TRBD1,TRBJ1-2,13,few,TRBV28,TGTGCCAGTACGGACAGGGCCAACTATGGCTACACCTTC,CASTDRANYGYTF
.,TRBJ1-5,14,.,TRBV5-6,TGTGCCAGCAGCTTGGAGGGGAGATATCAGCCCCAGCATTTT,CASSLEGRYQPQHF
.,TRBJ2-1,15,many,TRBV20-1,TGCAGTGCTAGAGTTCGGGGGCCGACCTACAATGAGCAGTTCTTC,CSARVRGPTYNEQFF
.,TRBJ2-3,13,.,TRBV2,TGTGCCAGCAGGATACTAGAAACAGATACGCAGTATTTT,CASRILETDTQYF
TRBD1,TRBJ1-3,14,many,TRBV12-3/TRBV12-4,TGTGCCAGCAGTTTGACAGGGAGGGGAAACACCATATATTTT,CASSLTGRGNTIYF
.,TRBJ2-2,16,.,TRBV6-5,TGTGCCAGCAGTTACCGTTTGACAGGGAGGACCGGGGAGCTGTTTTTT,CASSYRLTGRTGELFF
.,TRBJ2-7,10,many,TRBV2,TGTGCCAGCAGATTGAGCGAGCAGTACTTC,CASRLSEQYF
TRBD2,TRBJ2-1,21,many,TRBV15,TGTGCCACCAGCAGAGTGTTTTCGGGGACTAGCGGGGGAACCAAATACAATGAGCAGTTCTTC,CATSRVFSGTSGGTKYNEQFF
.,TRBJ2-2,17,many,TRBV10-3,TGTGCCAGTTCGACGGGTCCAAGAGGGGGAAACACCGGGGAGCTGTTTTTT,CASSTGPRGGNTGELFF
.,TRBJ1-1,12,many,TRBV30,TGTGCCTGGAGTGCAGGGTTCGCTGAAGCTTTCTTT,CAWSAGFAEAFF
.,TRBJ2-1,13,once,TRBV6-1,TGTGCCAGCAGCCGAGGGAGAGAGGCTGAGCAGTTCTTC,CASSRGREAEQFF
TRBD2,TRBJ2-1,13,.,TRBV15,TGTGCCACCAGCGGGGAGGGCTACAATGAGCAGTTCTTC,CATSGEGYNEQFF
.,TRBJ2-1,12,.,TRBV11-3,TGTGCCAGCAGCTTAGAGGGAATTGAGCAGTTCTTC,CASSLEGIEQFF
TRBD2,TRBJ2-1,14,many,TRBV7-3,TGTGCCAGCAGCCTCCAGCGGGGGACACAGGAGCAGTTCTTC,CASSLQRGTQEQFF
.,TRBJ2-1,13,few,TRBV5-1,TGCGCCAGCAGCGGAACTGTGACCCTTGGGCAGTTCTTC,CASSGTVTLGQFF
.,TRBJ1-2,15,many,TRBV6-1,TGTGCCAGCAGTTTGAGACAGACTCGTCGGGAGGGCTACACCTTC,CASSLRQTRREGYTF
.,TRBJ2-2,13,few,TRBV20-1,TGCAGTGCCCGCCCAGACGGCGCCGGGGAGCTGTTTTTT,CSARPDGAGELFF
.,TRBJ2-5,12,many,TRBV10-3,TGTGCCATCAGTCTCCCGGGGGAGACCCAGTACTTC,CAISLPGETQYF
TRBD1,TRBJ1-1,15,many,TRBV3-1,TGTGCCAGCAGCCTAAGACAGGGCAGGGACACTGAAGCTTTCTTT,CASSLRQGRDTEAFF
.,TRBJ2-5,13,.,TRBV7-3,TGTGCCAGCAGCACGGGGGATAGGGAGGCCCAGTACTTC,CASSTGDREAQYF
TRBD1,TRBJ1-1,12,.,TRBV30,TGTGCCTGGAGGTACGACAGGGATGGAGCTTTCTTT,CAWRYDRDGAFF
TRBD2,TRBJ2-3,16,.,TRBV2,TGTGCCAGCAGTGACGGAGGCGGGGGGAGCACAGATACGCAGTATTTT,CASSDGGGGSTDTQYF
TRBD1,TRBJ2-3,15,few,TRBV2,TGTGCCAGCAGTATAGACAGGGACCCCACAGATACGCAGTATTTT,CASSIDRDPTDTQYF
.,TRBJ2-3,16,.,TRBV5-6,TGTGCCAGCAGCTTTATGACCATCCCTCACACAGATACGCAGTATTTT,CASSFMTIPHTDTQYF